Following are 9 T cell receptor beta chains from one sample sequenced in a study of T cells in Graves' hyperthyroidism and ophthalmopathy. The CDR3 regions of TCR beta were amplified from RNA transcripts. HTBI primers drove first-round RT-PCR of the TCR CDR3. TCRdb called the multiplex PCR reads again in MiXCR, with one record for every CDR3 protein. Of about 640,000 distinct CDR3 sequences listed, around 20% are singletons. Sequenced sample: blood. Every receptor here comes from a man aged 30-40 years with Graves' ophthalmopathy.

At least ten counts were recorded for this clonotype. The chain uses TRBV5-1 and TRBJ2-2, with 9 positions matching TRBD1. Germline assignment: CDR1 SGHRS and CDR2 YFSETQ. The CDR3 has 15 residues. V lost 4 bases and J lost 0; bases outside the gene matches: 1. The CDR3 bases are TGCGCCAGCAGCCGGGACAGGGCGAACACCGGGGAGCTGTTTTTT. As protein: CASSRDRANTGELFF.

In this sample, this clonotype turned up many times. The CDR3 is CAFRDRGRDEQFF. As DNA, the CDR3 is TGTGCCTTCCGGGACAGGGGCAGGGATGAGCAGTTCTTC. The rearrangement joins TRBV30 to TRBJ2-1; 10 bases are a match to TRBD1. This CDR3 is built from 13 residues. CDR1 and CDR2 (germline): GTSNPN, SVGIG (reference sequence). The J segment lost 8 bases and the V segment lost 7 bases, leaving 8 bases of the junction unmatched.

The chain links TRBV25-1 to TRBJ1-2; D is perhaps TRBD1 (6 bases). The germline V gene encodes CDR1 MGHDK and CDR2 SYGVNS. Trimming left V 3 bases short and J 4 bases short, with 18 bases between. This CDR3 region has 16 residues. The CDR3 region is CASSDPPGQTLYGYTF. As DNA, the CDR3 is TGTGCCAGCAGTGATCCCCCCGGACAGACGCTCTATGGCTACACCTTC.

A few counts support this clonotype. J is TRBJ2-3 and V is TRBV27; either TRBD1 or TRBD2 may supply D (6 bases each). This CDR3 spans 16 amino acids. V shed 6 bases and J shed 4 bases, with 20 bases lying between them. In germline, CDR1 is MNHEY, CDR2 SMNVEV (reference sequence). CDR3 bases: TGTGCCAGCAGACCGGTAGCTGGGGGGCTCTCAGATACGCAGTATTTT. Protein sequence: CASRPVAGGLSDTQYF.

This clonotype has at least ten counts. V gene TRBV5-1 combines with J gene TRBJ2-1; 8 positions agree with TRBD2. This CDR3 is 17 amino acids long. V lost 0 bases and J lost 1; bases outside the gene matches: 6. Germline V gene lookup returns CDR1 SGHRS and CDR2 YFSETQ. CDR3 DNA sequence: TGCGCCAGCAGCTTGGACCCTAGCGGGCGTTCCTACAATGAGCAGTTCTTC. It is translated as CASSLDPSGRSYNEQFF.

As to this clonotype: A much more abundant neighbour one base away suggests this may be a read error. This chain joins TRBV15 and TRBJ2-3; D call uncertain. The V gene's germline CDR1 is LNHNV and CDR2 YYDKDF (reference sequence). The CDR3 consists of 13 residues. CDR3 DNA: TGTGCCACCGGCAGTCGAGGCGGAGATACGCAGTATTTT. Translated: CATGSRGGDTQYF.

Many counts were recorded for this clonotype. V is TRBV11-2 and J is TRBJ2-2, with 10 bases that match TRBD1. CDR3 length: 16 amino acids. With 2 bases clipped from V and 7 bases from J, the junction kept 7 bases outside the gene matches. Looked up from germline, CDR1 is SGHAT and CDR2 is FQNNGV. The CDR3 sequence: CASSLRGQGRNGELFF. DNA of the CDR3: TGTGCCAGCAGCTTAAGGGGACAGGGGCGTAACGGGGAGCTGTTTTTT.

This clonotype was seen a handful of times. This rearrangement joins TRBV10-3 to TRBJ2-3, with 8 bases fitting TRBD2. The CDR3 extends over 15 amino acids. The V segment lost 3 bases and the J segment 1 base; nucleotides outside the gene matches: 3. CDR1 ENHRY and CDR2 SYGVKD come from the germline V gene. The CDR3: CAISDGSGGTDTQYF. The CDR3 DNA follows: TGTGCCATCAGTGATGGTAGCGGGGGCACAGATACGCAGTATTTT.

The chain carries TRBV2 and TRBJ2-4; weak D call: TRBD2 (5 bases). The CDR3 sequence is 15 residues long. Per germline, CDR1 SNHLY and CDR2 FYNNEI. V lost 3 bases to trimming and J lost 0 bases, with 9 bases between them. CDR3 region: CASSDSEIAKNIQYF. The DNA for the CDR3 is TGTGCCAGCAGTGATAGCGAGATAGCCAAAAACATTCAGTACTTC. Together with reference TRBV2 and TRBJ2-4, the CDR3 gives the full variable domain: EPEVTQTPSHQVTQMGQEVILRCVPISNHLYFYWYRQILGQKVEFLVSFYNNEISEKSEIFDDQFSVERPDGSNFTLKIRSTKLEDSAMYFCASSDSEIAKNIQYFGAGTRLSVL.